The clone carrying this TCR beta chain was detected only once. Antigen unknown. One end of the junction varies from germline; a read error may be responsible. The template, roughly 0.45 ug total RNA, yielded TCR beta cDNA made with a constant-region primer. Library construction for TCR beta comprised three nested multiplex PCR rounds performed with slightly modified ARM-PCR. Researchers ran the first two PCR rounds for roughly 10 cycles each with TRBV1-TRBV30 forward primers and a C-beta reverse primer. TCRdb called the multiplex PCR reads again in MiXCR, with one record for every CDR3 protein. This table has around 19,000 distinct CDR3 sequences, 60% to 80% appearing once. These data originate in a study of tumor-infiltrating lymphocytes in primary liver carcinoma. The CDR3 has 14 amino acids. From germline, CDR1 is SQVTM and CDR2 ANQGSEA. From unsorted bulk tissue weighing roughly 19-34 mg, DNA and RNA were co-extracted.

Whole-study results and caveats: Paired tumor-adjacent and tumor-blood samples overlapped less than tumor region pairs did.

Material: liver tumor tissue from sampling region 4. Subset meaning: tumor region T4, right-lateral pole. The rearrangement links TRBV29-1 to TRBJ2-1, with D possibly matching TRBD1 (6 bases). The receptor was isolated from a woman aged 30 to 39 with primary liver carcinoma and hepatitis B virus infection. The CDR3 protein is CRASTGVSSNERFF. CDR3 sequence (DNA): TGCAGAGCCTCGACAGGAGTAAGTTCCAATGAGCGGTTCTTC.